One sample yielded the 27 T cell receptor beta chains listed below, sequenced in a study of shared clonotypes between healthy human individuals. Some clones are missing from TCRdb's copy, which holds only in-frame ones; the method was immunoSEQ multiplex PCR. The sample consists of 650,000 to 700,000 clones, 90% of them appearing once. The sample comprised memory CD8+ T cells from PBMCs. The subset denotes: CD45RO+ cells pooled with CCR7-negative TemRA cells. These receptors came from a man younger than 35 in good health. Some clones in this sample may be carry-over from other donors' samples.

The V call is TRBV5-1, the J call TRBJ2-5; the D gene is possibly TRBD1 (8 bases). CDR1 is SGHRS, CDR2 YFSETQ, per germline. Trimming removed 1 base from V and 5 bases from J, with 15 bases in between. The CDR3 is made up of 15 amino acids. CDR3 DNA: TGCGCCAGCAGCTTGAGCGGGACAGGTACGGAGACCCAGTACTTC. This sequence encodes CASSLSGTGTETQYF.

The J gene is TRBJ1-2, the V gene TRBV7-9, with 8 bases fitting TRBD1. This CDR3 comprises 15 residues. CDR1 and CDR2 (germline): SEHNR, FQNEAQ (reference sequence). J lost 6 bases, V lost 2 bases, and 8 bases had no gene match. The DNA for the CDR3 is TGTGCCAGCAGCTTATCCAGGGGGCAATTGAATGGCTACACCTTC. This encodes CASSLSRGQLNGYTF.

V usage is TRBV27 and J usage is TRBJ1-2; no clear D gene. Germline values: CDR1 MNHEY, CDR2 SMNVEV (reference sequence). Trimming pared 0 bases from V and 13 bases from J, leaving 9 bases between. There are 11 residues in the CDR3. Here the CDR3 reads CASSLSGVTTF. CDR3 DNA: TGTGCCAGCAGTTTATCCGGGGTTACCACCTTC.

The chain has TRBV9 and TRBJ1-5; D remains ambiguous. The V gene lost 0 bases and the J gene lost 2 bases, with 12 bases spanning the gap. Looked up from germline, CDR1 is SGDLS and CDR2 is YYNGEE. There are 16 residues in the CDR3. The CDR3 nucleotides read TGTGCCAGCAGCGTAGTAGTCCGGTGGGGCAATCAGCCCCAGCATTTT. Protein: CASSVVVRWGNQPQHF.

This clone was seen more than once but under ten times. The chain is built from TRBV11-2 and TRBJ2-7; no reliable D call. Looked up from germline, CDR1 is SGHAT and CDR2 is FQNNGV. V was cut by 0 bases and J by 4 bases, with 13 bases left in between. The CDR3 has 15 residues. CDR3 coding DNA: TGTGCCAGCAGCTTAGATTCCTCACTCGGGTACGAGCAGTACTTC. Translation: CASSLDSSLGYEQYF. Drawing the rest from reference TRBV11-2 and TRBJ2-7, the complete variable domain is EAGVAQSPRYKIIEKRQSVAFWCNPISGHATLYWYQQILGQGPKLLIQFQNNGVVDDSQLPKDRFSAERLKGVDSTLKIQPAKLEDSAVYLCASSLDSSLGYEQYFGPGTRLTVT.

V gene TRBV9 combines with J gene TRBJ1-1; the match to TRBD1 covers 9 bases. Trimming removed 3 bases from V and 1 base from J; junction bases left unmatched: 1. The CDR3 totals 14 residues. Germline V gives CDR1 SGDLS, CDR2 YYNGEE. The chain's CDR3 is CASSADRGNTEAFF. CDR3 sequence (DNA): TGTGCCAGCAGCGCGGACAGGGGGAACACTGAAGCTTTCTTT. The complete variable domain, with remaining parts taken from reference TRBV9 and TRBJ1-1, reads DSGVTQTPKHLITATGQRVTLRCSPRSGDLSVYWYQQSLDQGLQFLIQYYNGEERAKGNILERFSAQQFPDLHSELNLSSLELGDSALYFCASSADRGNTEAFFGQGTRLTVV.

The V gene is TRBV27, the J gene TRBJ2-1; TRBD2 matches at 14 bases. This CDR3 region has 15 residues. Germline assignment: CDR1 MNHEY and CDR2 SMNVEV (reference sequence). The V and J ends lost 8 bases and 6 bases, in that order; junction bases with no gene match: 6. The CDR3 protein is CASQRGLAGVNEQFF. In DNA, the CDR3 is TGTGCCAGCCAAAGGGGACTAGCGGGAGTCAATGAGCAGTTCTTC.

The chain recombines TRBV30 with TRBJ2-1; 8 bases fit TRBD1. Trimming at V came to 1 base and at J to 8 bases, leaving 16 bases not matched to a gene. The CDR3 has 17 amino acids. Looked up from germline, CDR1 is GTSNPN and CDR2 is SVGIG (reference sequence). This CDR3 is CAWSDGFFRGRDDEQFF. Written as DNA, the CDR3 is TGTGCCTGGAGTGATGGCTTTTTCAGGGGGCGCGATGATGAGCAGTTCTTC.

The rearrangement joins TRBV9 to TRBJ1-2; D is unclear. Trimming removed 3 bases at V and 5 bases at J, with 11 bases between. The CDR3 has 13 amino acids. In germline, CDR1 is SGDLS, CDR2 YYNGEE. CDR3 nucleotides: TGTGCCAGCAGCGCAAGGGAAGGGTATGGCTACACCTTC. It translates to CASSAREGYGYTF.

This rearrangement joins TRBV27 to TRBJ2-1; D perhaps matches TRBD2 (7 bases). This CDR3 is built from 19 residues. The ends were cut back, 1 base at V and 3 bases at J, with 22 bases in the middle. CDR1 is MNHEY and CDR2 is SMNVEV in the germline V gene (reference sequence). The CDR3 reads CASSLYHQLEGGHYNEQFF. In nucleotides, the CDR3 is TGTGCCAGCAGTTTATACCACCAATTGGAGGGGGGGCACTACAATGAGCAGTTCTTC.

The V gene is TRBV28, the J gene TRBJ1-6; D call uncertain. Trimming pared 3 bases from V and 6 bases from J, leaving 15 bases between. Germline V gives CDR1 MDHEN, CDR2 SYDVKM. This CDR3 contains 16 residues. The CDR3 loop reads CASSLYRPSGNSPLHF. The DNA of the CDR3 is TGTGCCAGCAGTTTGTACCGCCCATCGGGTAATTCACCCCTCCACTTT.

The sample holds one count of this clone. Other DNA variants within this sample encode the same CDR3. The J gene is TRBJ2-7, the V gene TRBV7-6; D gene unclear. Between the trimmed V and J ends, which lost 1 base and 3 bases, there was a span of 7 bases. The CDR3 spans 13 residues. From germline, CDR1 is SGHVS and CDR2 FNYEAQ. CDR3 residues: CASSLGRSYEQYF. The CDR3 nucleotides read TGTGCCAGCAGCTTAGGCAGGAGCTACGAGCAGTACTTC.

Comment on this clone: Other DNA sequences in this specimen translate into the identical CDR3. The rearrangement links TRBV7-8 to TRBJ1-5; TRBD1 matches at 10 bases. Per the germline V gene, CDR1 is SGHVS and CDR2 is FQNEAQ. This CDR3 comprises 16 residues. V was pared by 2 bases and J by 1 base, with 2 bases of the junction left unmatched. For the CDR3, the DNA is TGTGCCAGCAGCTTACGGACAGGGGGGAGCAATCAGCCCCAGCATTTT. Translating gives CASSLRTGGSNQPQHF.

The chain recombines TRBV6-1 with TRBJ2-5; D may be TRBD2 (6 bases). V lost 2 bases and J 1 base, leaving 20 bases between the germline ends. The CDR3 runs 18 residues. Germline V lookup: CDR1 MNHNS, CDR2 SASEGT. The CDR3 region is CASSEKAGWAETQETQYF. In nucleotides, the CDR3 is TGTGCCAGCAGTGAAAAGGCGGGGTGGGCGGAAACCCAAGAGACCCAGTACTTC.

The rearrangement joins TRBV6-1 to TRBJ2-3, with D tentatively TRBD1 or TRBD2 (5 bases each). V was cut by 6 bases and J by 5 bases, with 12 bases left in between. Germline V lookup: CDR1 MNHNS, CDR2 SASEGT. The CDR3 extends over 13 amino acids. CDR3 protein: CASRETGRDTQYF. The CDR3 DNA is TGTGCCAGCAGGGAGACGGGGCGAGATACGCAGTATTTT.

V is TRBV19 and J is TRBJ2-3; D gene uncertain. The V gene lost 0 bases and the J gene lost 5 bases, with 6 bases spanning the gap. Germline V gene sequence: CDR1 LNHDA, CDR2 SQIVND (reference sequence). This CDR3 is built from 13 residues. CDR3 loop: CASSIDFEDTQYF. The CDR3 nucleotides read TGTGCCAGTAGTATAGACTTTGAAGATACGCAGTATTTT.

The chain couples TRBV7-9 to TRBJ2-1, with D perhaps matching TRBD1 (5 bases). The CDR3 length is 17 residues. Trimming removed 1 base at V and 0 bases at J, with 13 bases between. Per the germline V gene, CDR1 is SEHNR and CDR2 is FQNEAQ (reference sequence). In nucleotides, the CDR3 is TGTGCCAGCAGCTTAGGAGGTGGGGCCAGCTCCTACAATGAGCAGTTCTTC. Protein sequence: CASSLGGGASSYNEQFF.

The rearrangement joins TRBV9 to TRBJ2-7; D is ambiguous. V was shortened by 0 bases and J by 3 bases, with 13 bases between the two germline ends. CDR3 size: 15 residues. Germline-derived CDR1 and CDR2 are SGDLS and YYNGEE. Here the CDR3 reads CASSVDPDPVYEQYF. Here the CDR3 DNA reads TGTGCCAGCAGCGTAGATCCAGATCCAGTCTACGAGCAGTACTTC.

V gene TRBV6-1 combines with J gene TRBJ2-7; possibly TRBD1 for D (8 bases). The CDR3 has 13 amino acids. Between the trimmed V and J ends, which lost 7 bases and 5 bases, there was a span of 15 bases. CDR1 is MNHNS, CDR2 SASEGT, per germline. CDR3 sequence reads: CASKWTGRDEQYF. Here the CDR3 DNA reads TGTGCCAGCAAGTGGACAGGGAGGGACGAGCAGTACTTC.

This chain links TRBV19 with TRBJ1-4; weak D call: TRBD1 (5 bases). Germline V lookup: CDR1 LNHDA, CDR2 SQIVND (reference sequence). The CDR3 spans 14 residues. Trimming removed 1 base from V and 6 bases from J, with 9 bases in between. CDR3 protein: CASSIGRRDEKLFF. The CDR3 bases are TGTGCCAGTAGTATAGGGCGCAGGGATGAAAAACTGTTTTTT.

The chain links TRBV7-7 to TRBJ2-7; the match to TRBD2 covers 9 bases. This CDR3 has 15 amino acids. J gave up 2 bases and V 5 bases, and 7 bases lay outside the gene matches. The germline V gene encodes CDR1 SSHAT and CDR2 FNYEAQ (reference sequence). CDR3 coding DNA: TGTGCCAGCAGCCCTCTTAGCGGGAGCCCCTACGAGCAGTACTTC. Translated: CASSPLSGSPYEQYF.

The chain carries TRBV7-6 and TRBJ2-1, with 8 bases lining up with TRBD1. Losses at the gene ends were 6 bases for V and 9 bases for J; bases not matched to a gene: 7. CDR1 is SGHVS and CDR2 is FNYEAQ in the germline V gene. This CDR3 has 13 residues. CDR3: CASRMTGVSEQFF. The DNA for the CDR3 is TGTGCCAGCAGAATGACAGGGGTCAGTGAGCAGTTCTTC.

As regards this clone: Given a much more abundant clone one base away, this may be a read error. The chain combines TRBV6-1 with TRBJ2-5; no firm D call. The J call may be faulty, since TRBJ2-7 better matches the DNA end. This CDR3 region has 14 residues. Germline V gene lookup returns CDR1 MNHNS and CDR2 SASEGT. The CDR3 here is CASSEAGSSYEQYF. The CDR3 bases are TGTGCCAGCAGTGAAGCTGGCAGCTCCTACGAGCAGTACTTC.

The rearrangement uses TRBV6-1 and TRBJ2-7; D ambiguous. Trimming left V 10 bases short and J 5 bases short, with 9 bases between. The CDR3 length is 10 residues. Germline CDR1 MNHNS, CDR2 SASEGT. CDR3 region: CATQSHEQYF. As DNA, the CDR3 is TGTGCCACCCAATCCCACGAGCAGTACTTC.

This chain connects TRBV9 to TRBJ2-2; 13 positions agree with TRBD2. Trimming removed 4 bases from V and 2 bases from J; junction bases left unmatched: 17. Germline values: CDR1 SGDLS, CDR2 YYNGEE. This CDR3 is 21 amino acids long. The CDR3 loop reads CASSSTGTSGTTRTNTGELFF. The CDR3 region has the DNA TGTGCCAGCAGCTCTACCGGGACTAGCGGGACGACCAGGACCAACACCGGGGAGCTGTTTTTT.

This clone was detected only once. The chain links TRBV9 to TRBJ2-7; 10 nucleotides line up with TRBD2. The CDR3 covers 14 residues. Germline V gene sequence: CDR1 SGDLS, CDR2 YYNGEE. The V gene end was trimmed by 4 bases and the J gene end by 3 bases; junction bases not matched to a gene: 4. The CDR3 DNA reads TGTGCCAGCAGCCGGACTAGCGGCAACTACGAGCAGTACTTC. Translating gives CASSRTSGNYEQYF.

On this clone: The same CDR3 can be traced to other DNA sequences in this sample. CDR3 region: CATSRGAGPYEQYF. DNA for the CDR3: TGTGCCACCAGCAGGGGCGCAGGACCCTACGAGCAGTACTTC. The V gene is TRBV15, the J gene TRBJ2-7, with unresolved D. Germline V gene lookup returns CDR1 LNHNV and CDR2 YYDKDF (reference sequence). V lost 3 bases, J lost 2 bases, and 11 bases lay in between. CDR3 length: 14 residues.